This TCR beta chain appears in the sequencing data of a study of technical replicates of blood from a few donors. This clone was seen just once. This CDR3 is built from 15 residues. Germline CDR1 reads SEHNR; CDR2 reads FQNEAQ (reference sequence). V trimming: 5 bases; J trimming: 2 bases; junction bases outside the gene matches: 4. Libraries were prepared by immunoSEQ multiplex PCR; TCRdb keeps only in-frame clonotypes and omits some of them. The repertoire holds just over 95,000 clones, with nearly 97% as singletons. Material for sequencing was T cells isolated from PBMCs. This sequence was found in a human donor in good health. The J gene is TRBJ1-4, the V gene TRBV7-9; 8 nucleotides match TRBD1. The CDR3 sequence is CASSLRGLTNEKLFF. The CDR3 DNA reads as TGTGCCAGCAGCCTCAGGGGGCTGACTAATGAAAAACTGTTTTTT. The full variable domain, rest sourced from reference TRBV7-9 and TRBJ1-4, is DTGVSQNPRHKITKRGQNVTFRCDPISEHNRLYWYRQTLGQGPEFLTYFQNEAQLEKSRLLSDRFSAERPKGSFSTLEIQRTEQGDSAMYLCASSLRGLTNEKLFFGSGTQLSVL.